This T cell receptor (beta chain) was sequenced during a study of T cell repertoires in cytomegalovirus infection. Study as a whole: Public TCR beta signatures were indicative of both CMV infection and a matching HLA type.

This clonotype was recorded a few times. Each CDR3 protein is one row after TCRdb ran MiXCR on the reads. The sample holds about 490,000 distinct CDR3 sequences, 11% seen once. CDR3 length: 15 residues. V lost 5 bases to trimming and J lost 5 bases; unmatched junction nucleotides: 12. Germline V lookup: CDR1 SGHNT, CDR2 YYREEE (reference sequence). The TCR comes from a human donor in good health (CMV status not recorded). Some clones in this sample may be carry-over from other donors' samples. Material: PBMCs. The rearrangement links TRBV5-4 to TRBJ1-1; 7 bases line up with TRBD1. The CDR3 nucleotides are TGTGCCAGCAGACGGCGGGACAGCCCGACTACTGAAGCTTTCTTT. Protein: CASRRRDSPTTEAFF.